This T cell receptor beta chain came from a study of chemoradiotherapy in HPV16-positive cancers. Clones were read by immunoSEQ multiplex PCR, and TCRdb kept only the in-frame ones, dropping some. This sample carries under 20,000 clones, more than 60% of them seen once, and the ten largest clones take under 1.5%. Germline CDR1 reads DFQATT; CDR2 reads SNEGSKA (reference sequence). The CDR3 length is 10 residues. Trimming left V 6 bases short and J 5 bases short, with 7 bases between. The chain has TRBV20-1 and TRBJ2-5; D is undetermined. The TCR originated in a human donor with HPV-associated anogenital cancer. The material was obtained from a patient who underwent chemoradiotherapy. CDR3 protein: CSARWETQYF. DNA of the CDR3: TGCAGTGCCCGTTGGGAGACCCAGTACTTC.